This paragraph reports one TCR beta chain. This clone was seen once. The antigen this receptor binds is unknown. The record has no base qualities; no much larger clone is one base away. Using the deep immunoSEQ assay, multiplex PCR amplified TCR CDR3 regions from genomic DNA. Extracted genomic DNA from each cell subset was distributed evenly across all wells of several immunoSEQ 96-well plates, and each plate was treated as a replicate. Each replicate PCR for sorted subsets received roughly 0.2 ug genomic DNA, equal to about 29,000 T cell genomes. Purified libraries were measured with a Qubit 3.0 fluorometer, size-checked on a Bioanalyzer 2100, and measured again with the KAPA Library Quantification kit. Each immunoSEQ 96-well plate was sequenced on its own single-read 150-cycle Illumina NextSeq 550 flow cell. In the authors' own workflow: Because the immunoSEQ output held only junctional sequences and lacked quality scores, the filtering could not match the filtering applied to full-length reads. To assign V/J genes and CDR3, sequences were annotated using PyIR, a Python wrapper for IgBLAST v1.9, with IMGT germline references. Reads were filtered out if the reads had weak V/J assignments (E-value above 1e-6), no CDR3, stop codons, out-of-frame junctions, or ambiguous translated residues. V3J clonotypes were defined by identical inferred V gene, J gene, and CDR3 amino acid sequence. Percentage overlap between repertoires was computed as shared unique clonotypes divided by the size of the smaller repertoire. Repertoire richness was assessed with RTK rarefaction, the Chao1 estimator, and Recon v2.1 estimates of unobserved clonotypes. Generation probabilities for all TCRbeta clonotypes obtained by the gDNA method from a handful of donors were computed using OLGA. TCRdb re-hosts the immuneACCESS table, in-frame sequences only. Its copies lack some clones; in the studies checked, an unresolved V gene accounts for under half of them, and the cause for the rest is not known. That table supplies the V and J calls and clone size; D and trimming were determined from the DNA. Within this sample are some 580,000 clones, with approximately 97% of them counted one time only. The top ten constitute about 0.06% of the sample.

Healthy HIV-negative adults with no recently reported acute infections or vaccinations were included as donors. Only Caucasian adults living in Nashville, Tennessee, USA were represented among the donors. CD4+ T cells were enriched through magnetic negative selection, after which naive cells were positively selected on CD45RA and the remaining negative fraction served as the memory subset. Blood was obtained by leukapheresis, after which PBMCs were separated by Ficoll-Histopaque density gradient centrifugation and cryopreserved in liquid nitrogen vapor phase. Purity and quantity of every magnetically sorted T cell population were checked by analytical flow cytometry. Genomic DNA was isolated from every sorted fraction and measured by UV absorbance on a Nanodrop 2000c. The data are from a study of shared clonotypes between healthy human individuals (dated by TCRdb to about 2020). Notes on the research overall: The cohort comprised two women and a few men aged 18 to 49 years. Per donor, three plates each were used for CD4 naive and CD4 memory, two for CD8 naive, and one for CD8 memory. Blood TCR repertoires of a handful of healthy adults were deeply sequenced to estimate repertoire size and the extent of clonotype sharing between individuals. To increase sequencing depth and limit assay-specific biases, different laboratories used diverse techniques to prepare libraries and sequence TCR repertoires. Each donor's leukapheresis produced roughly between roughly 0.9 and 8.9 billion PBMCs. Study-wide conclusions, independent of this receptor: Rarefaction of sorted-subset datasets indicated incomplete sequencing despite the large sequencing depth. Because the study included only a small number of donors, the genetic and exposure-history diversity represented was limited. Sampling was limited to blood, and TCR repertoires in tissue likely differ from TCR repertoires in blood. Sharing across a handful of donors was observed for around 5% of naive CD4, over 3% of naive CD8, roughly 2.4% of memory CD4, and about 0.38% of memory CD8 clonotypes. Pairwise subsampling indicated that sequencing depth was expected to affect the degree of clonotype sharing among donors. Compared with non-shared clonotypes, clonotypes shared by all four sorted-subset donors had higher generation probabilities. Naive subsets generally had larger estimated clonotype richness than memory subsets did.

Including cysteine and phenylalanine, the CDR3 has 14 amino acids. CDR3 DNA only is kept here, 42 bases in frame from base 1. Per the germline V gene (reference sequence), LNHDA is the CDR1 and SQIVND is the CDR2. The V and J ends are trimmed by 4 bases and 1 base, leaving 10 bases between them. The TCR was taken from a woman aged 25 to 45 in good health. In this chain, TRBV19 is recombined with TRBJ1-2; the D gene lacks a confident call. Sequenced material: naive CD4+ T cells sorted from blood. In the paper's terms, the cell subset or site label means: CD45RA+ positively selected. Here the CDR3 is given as CASSTDRNNYGYTF. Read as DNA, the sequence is TGTGCCAGTAGTACGGACCGGAATAACTATGGCTACACCTTC.